A selection of T cell receptor beta chains follows, all from one sample in a study of cytomegalovirus exposure and HLA in healthy donors. Profiling relied on immunoSEQ multiplex PCR, and the TCRdb table lists in-frame clones only, not all of them. The data include roughly 54,000 clones; the top ten clones carry more than 10%. Sequencing used PBMCs. These receptors came from a woman aged 25 to 39 in good health and CMV-seropositive. CDR3s include the opening cysteine and the closing phenylalanine or tryptophan. Each record gives: J gene, V gene, D gene, CDR3 protein. A D gene is named only where the DNA matches it firmly.

TRBJ2-1	TRBV19	.	CASIGPHEQFF
TRBJ1-1	TRBV7-9	TRBD1	CASSLVSRTGPEAFF
TRBJ2-1	TRBV4-1	.	CASSPGDSSVNEQFF
TRBJ2-7	TRBV12-5	TRBD2	CASGSPINERGQYF
TRBJ1-1	TRBV28	TRBD1	CASKDRGRVRAFF
TRBJ2-1	TRBV7-3	.	CASSLEGGPDNEQFF
TRBJ2-1	TRBV10-2	.	CASTTADLDNEQFF
TRBJ2-3	TRBV19	.	CASSIEGADTQYF
TRBJ1-1	TRBV25-1	TRBD1	CASRPPGQKEAFF
TRBJ2-7	TRBV6-5	.	CASSYEAGDYTYEQYF
TRBJ1-2	TRBV20-1	TRBD1	CSARTGNGYTF
TRBJ1-4	TRBV7-9	.	CASSLETGQGEEKLFF
TRBJ1-5	TRBV4-1	TRBD1	CASSQAVTGGQPQHF
TRBJ1-1	TRBV29-1	TRBD1	CSGTLQGDTEAFF
TRBJ2-7	TRBV6-5	.	CASSYSNRFHEQYF
TRBJ2-3	TRBV14	TRBD2	CASSPPGLAATDTQYF
TRBJ2-7	TRBV7-8	TRBD2	CASSTGLAGDLYF
TRBJ1-2	TRBV10-2	.	CASSEEGRKATF
TRBJ1-1	TRBV18	.	CASSPVGKLGDTEAFF
TRBJ2-4	TRBV4-1	TRBD1	CASSPGQGVDIQYF
TRBJ1-4	TRBV5-1	TRBD1	CASSLQGATNEKLFF
TRBJ2-7	TRBV9	.	CASSVGGAGHEQYF
TRBJ1-1	TRBV6-5	TRBD1	CASSYSMDRGDTEAFF
TRBJ1-1	TRBV28	TRBD1	CASSLGRGPDTEAFF
TRBJ1-1	TRBV5-1	TRBD1	CASSPGTGAHIEAFF
TRBJ2-7	TRBV15	TRBD1	CATSRDRTGEAYEQYF
TRBJ1-3	TRBV7-9	TRBD1	CASSHSLGQGASGNTIYF
TRBJ2-7	TRBV18	TRBD2	CASSPPLAGAHEQYF
TRBJ1-5	TRBV10-3	TRBD1	CASGTGYSNQPQHF